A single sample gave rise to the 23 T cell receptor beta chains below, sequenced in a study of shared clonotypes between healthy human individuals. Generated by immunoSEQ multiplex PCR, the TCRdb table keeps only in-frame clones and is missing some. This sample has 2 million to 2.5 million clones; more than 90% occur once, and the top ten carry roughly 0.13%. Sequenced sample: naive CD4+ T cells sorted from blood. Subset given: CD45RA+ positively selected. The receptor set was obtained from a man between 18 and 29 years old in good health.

The CDR3 reads CASSNQGEETQYF. CDR3 in DNA: TGTGCCAGCAGTAACCAGGGAGAGGAGACCCAGTACTTC. The rearrangement links TRBV2 to TRBJ2-5; D could derive from TRBD1 or TRBD2 (5 bases each). The CDR3 length is 13 residues. CDR1 is SNHLY, CDR2 FYNNEI, per germline. Trimming removed 5 bases from V and 5 bases from J, with 12 bases in between.

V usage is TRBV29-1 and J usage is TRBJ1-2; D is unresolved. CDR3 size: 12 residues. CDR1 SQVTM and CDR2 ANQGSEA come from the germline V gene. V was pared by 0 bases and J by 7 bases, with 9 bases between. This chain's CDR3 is CSVEDGRGGYTF. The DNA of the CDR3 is TGCAGCGTTGAAGATGGCCGGGGTGGCTACACCTTC.

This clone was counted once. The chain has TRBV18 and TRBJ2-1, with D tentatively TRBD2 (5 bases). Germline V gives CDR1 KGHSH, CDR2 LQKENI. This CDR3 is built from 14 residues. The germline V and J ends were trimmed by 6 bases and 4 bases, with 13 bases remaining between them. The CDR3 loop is CASSGQTTYNEQFF. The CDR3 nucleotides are TGTGCCAGCTCGGGTCAGACTACTTACAATGAGCAGTTCTTC. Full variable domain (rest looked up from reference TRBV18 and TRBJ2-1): NAGVMQNPRHLVRRRGQEARLRCSPMKGHSHVYWYRQLPEEGLKFMVYLQKENIIDESGMPKERFSAEFPKEGPSILRIQQVVRGDSAAYFCASSGQTTYNEQFFGPGTRLTVL.

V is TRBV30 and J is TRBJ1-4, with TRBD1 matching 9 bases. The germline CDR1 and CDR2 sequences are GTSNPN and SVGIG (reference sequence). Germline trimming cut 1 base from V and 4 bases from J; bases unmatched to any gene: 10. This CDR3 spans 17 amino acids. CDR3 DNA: TGTGCCTGGAGTGACCCCCTCTGGGACAGGGATAATGAAAAACTGTTTTTT. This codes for CAWSDPLWDRDNEKLFF.

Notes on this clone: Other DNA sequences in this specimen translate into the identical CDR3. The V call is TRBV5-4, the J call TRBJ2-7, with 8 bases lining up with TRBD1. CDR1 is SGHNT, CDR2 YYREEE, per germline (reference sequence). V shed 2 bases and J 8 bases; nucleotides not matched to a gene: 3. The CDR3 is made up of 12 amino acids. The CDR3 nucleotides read TGTGCCAGCAGCTTCGACAGGGGACAGCAGTACTTC. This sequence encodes CASSFDRGQQYF.

The CDR3: CASSLDRASVSFF. CDR3 coding DNA: TGTGCCAGCAGCTTAGATCGGGCATCGGTTTCTTTTTTT. The chain carries TRBV11-2 and TRBJ1-4; D unresolved. Germline CDR1 is SGHAT and CDR2 is FQNNGV. This CDR3 has 13 amino acids. V lost 0 bases, J lost 17 bases, and 16 bases lay in between. The full variable domain, its missing parts supplied by reference TRBV11-2 and TRBJ1-4, is EAGVAQSPRYKIIEKRQSVAFWCNPISGHATLYWYQQILGQGPKLLIQFQNNGVVDDSQLPKDRFSAERLKGVDSTLKIQPAKLEDSAVYLCASSLDRASVSFFGSGTQLSVL.

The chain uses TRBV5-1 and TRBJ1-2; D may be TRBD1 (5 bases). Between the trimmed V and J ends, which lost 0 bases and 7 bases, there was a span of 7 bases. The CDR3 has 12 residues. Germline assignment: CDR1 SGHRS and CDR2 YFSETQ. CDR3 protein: CASSLGGTGYTF. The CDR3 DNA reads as TGCGCCAGCAGCTTGGGAGGGACTGGCTACACCTTC.

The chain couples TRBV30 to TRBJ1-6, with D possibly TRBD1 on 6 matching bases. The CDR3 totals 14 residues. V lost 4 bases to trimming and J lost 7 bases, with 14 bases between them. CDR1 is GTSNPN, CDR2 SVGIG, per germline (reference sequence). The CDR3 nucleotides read TGTGCCTGGACCGGGACAACCCTAAATTCACCCCTCCACTTT. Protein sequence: CAWTGTTLNSPLHF.

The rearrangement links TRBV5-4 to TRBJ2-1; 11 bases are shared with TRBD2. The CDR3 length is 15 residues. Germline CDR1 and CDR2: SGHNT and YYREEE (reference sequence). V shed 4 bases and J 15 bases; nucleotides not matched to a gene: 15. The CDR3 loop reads CASSILAGDSLHTFF. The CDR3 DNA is TGTGCCAGCAGCATACTAGCGGGAGATTCCCTACATACGTTCTTC.

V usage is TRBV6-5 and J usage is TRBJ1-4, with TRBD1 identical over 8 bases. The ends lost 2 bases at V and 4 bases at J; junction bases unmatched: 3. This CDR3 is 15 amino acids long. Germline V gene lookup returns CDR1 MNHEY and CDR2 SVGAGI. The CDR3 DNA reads TGTGCCAGCAGTTACGTAGGACAGGGTAATGAAAAACTGTTTTTT. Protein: CASSYVGQGNEKLFF.

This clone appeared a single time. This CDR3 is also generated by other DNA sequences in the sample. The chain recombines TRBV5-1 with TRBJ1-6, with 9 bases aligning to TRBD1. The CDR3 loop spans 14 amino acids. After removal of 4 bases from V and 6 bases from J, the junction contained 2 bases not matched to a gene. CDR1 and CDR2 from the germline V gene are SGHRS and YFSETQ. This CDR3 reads CASSLGQGNSPLHF. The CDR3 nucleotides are TGCGCCAGCAGCCTGGGACAGGGTAATTCACCCCTCCACTTT.

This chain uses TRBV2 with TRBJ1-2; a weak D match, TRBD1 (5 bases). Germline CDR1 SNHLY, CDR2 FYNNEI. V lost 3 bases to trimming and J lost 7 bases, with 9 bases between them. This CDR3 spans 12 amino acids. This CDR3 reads CASSEGVGGYTF. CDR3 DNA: TGTGCCAGCAGTGAGGGGGTTGGTGGCTACACCTTC.

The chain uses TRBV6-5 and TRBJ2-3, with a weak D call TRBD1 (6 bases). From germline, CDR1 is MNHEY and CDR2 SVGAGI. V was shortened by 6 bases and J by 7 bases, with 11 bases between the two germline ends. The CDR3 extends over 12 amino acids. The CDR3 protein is CASSRRGNTQYF. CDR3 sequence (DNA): TGTGCCAGCAGCCGCAGGGGTAATACGCAGTATTTT.

CDR3 in amino acids: CASLSSRGSEQYF. In nucleotides, the CDR3 is TGTGCCAGCCTATCCTCCAGGGGGAGCGAGCAGTACTTC. This sequence joins TRBV6-5 and TRBJ2-7; 7 nucleotides agree with TRBD1. CDR1 and CDR2 from the germline V gene are MNHEY and SVGAGI. CDR3 size: 13 residues. Losses at the gene ends were 8 bases for V and 6 bases for J; bases not matched to a gene: 10.

The CDR3 is CASSLGTRVATNEKLFF. In nucleotides, the CDR3 is TGTGCCAGCAGCTTGGGGACTCGCGTTGCAACTAATGAAAAACTGTTTTTT. The J gene is TRBJ1-4, the V gene TRBV11-2; D possibly corresponds to TRBD1 (5 bases). The germline V gene has CDR1 SGHAT and CDR2 FQNNGV. Between the trimmed V and J ends, which lost 3 bases and 0 bases, there was a span of 14 bases. The CDR3 is 17 residues long.

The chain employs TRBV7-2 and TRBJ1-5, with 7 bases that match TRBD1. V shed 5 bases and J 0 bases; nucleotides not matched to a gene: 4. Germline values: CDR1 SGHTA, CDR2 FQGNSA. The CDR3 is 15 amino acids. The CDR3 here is CASSPGGFSNQPQHF. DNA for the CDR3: TGTGCCAGCAGCCCAGGGGGATTTAGCAATCAGCCCCAGCATTTT.

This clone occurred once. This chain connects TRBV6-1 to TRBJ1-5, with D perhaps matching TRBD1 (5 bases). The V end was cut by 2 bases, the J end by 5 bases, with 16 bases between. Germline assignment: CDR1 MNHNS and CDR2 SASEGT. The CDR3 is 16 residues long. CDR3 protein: CASSEYRAGLDQPQHF. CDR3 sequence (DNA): TGTGCCAGCAGTGAATATCGGGCAGGGTTGGATCAGCCCCAGCATTTT.

CDR3 sequence: CASSQGLAGEGQFF. The CDR3 DNA is TGCGCCAGCAGCCAAGGCCTAGCGGGAGAAGGGCAGTTCTTC. This chain connects TRBV4-3 to TRBJ2-1; 10 bases agree with TRBD2. This CDR3 comprises 14 residues. The germline CDR1 and CDR2 sequences are LGHNA and YSLEER. The trim removed 1 base at V and 12 bases at J, leaving 6 bases unmatched.

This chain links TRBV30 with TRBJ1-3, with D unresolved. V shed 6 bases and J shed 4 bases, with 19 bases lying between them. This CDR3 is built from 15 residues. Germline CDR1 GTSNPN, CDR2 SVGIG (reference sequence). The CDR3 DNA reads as TGTGCCTGTCACCTAAAGATGGTCCCAGGAAACACCATATATTTT. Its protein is CACHLKMVPGNTIYF.

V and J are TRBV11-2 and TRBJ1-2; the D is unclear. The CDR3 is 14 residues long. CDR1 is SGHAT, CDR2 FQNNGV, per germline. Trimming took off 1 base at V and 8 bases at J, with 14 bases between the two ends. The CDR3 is CASSLVQSGEGYTF. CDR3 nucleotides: TGTGCCAGCAGCTTAGTTCAGTCCGGAGAAGGCTACACCTTC.

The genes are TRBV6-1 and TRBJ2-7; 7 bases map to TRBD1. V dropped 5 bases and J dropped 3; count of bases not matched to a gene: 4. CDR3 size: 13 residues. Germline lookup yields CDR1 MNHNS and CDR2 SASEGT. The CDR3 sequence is CASSFGQVYEQYF. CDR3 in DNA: TGTGCCAGCAGTTTCGGACAGGTCTACGAGCAGTACTTC.

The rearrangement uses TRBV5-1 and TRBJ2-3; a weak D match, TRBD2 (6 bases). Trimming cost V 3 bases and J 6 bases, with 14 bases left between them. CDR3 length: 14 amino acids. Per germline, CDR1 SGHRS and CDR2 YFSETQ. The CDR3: CASSSGGPLDTQYF. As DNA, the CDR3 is TGCGCCAGCAGCTCCGGAGGGCCGCTGGATACGCAGTATTTT.

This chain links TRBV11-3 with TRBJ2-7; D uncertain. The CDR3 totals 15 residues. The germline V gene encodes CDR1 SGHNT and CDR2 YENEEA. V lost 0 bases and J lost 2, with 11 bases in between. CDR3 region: CASSLDQQETYEQYF. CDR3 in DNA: TGTGCCAGCAGCTTAGACCAACAAGAAACCTACGAGCAGTACTTC.